This entry lists 32 T cell receptor beta chains sequenced from one sample in a study of T cells in women clearing cervical HPV infection. The protocol was immunoSEQ multiplex PCR, while the TCRdb copy is restricted to in-frame clones and leaves out a portion. The record lists tens of thousands of clones, of which the ten most abundant hold 22%. The sample was blood buffy coat. The source is a woman between 18 and 69 years old with a cervical HPV16 infection that either progressed to CIN3+ or cleared (not recorded which).

With respect to this clone: The CDR3 extends 3 residues past the end of the read, so its final part is completed from the germline J gene. The V and J genes are TRBV7-3 and TRBJ2-5; possibly TRBD2 for D (7 bases). The germline CDR1 and CDR2 sequences are SGHTA and FQGTGA. The CDR3 runs to 14 residues. Trimming took 1 base from V and 7 from J, leaving 13 bases between them. Partial CDR3 DNA: TGTGCCAGCAGCTTAAAGGCAGGGGAGGGGACC. Protein sequence: CASSLKAGEGT. The complete CDR3 sequence is CASSLKAGEGTQYF.

Points on this clone: The read terminates 3 residues ahead of where the CDR3 ends, so the germline J gene completes it. The V gene is TRBV28, the J gene TRBJ2-3, with 10 bases identical to TRBD1. This CDR3 region has 16 residues. CDR1 and CDR2 from the germline V gene are MDHEN and SYDVKM. The V segment lost 6 bases and the J segment 3 bases; nucleotides outside the gene matches: 9. The covered CDR3 bases are TGTGCCAGCAGGCCCTGGGACAGGGGAATAACAGATACG. Translated, it gives CASRPWDRGITDT. Given in full, the CDR3 is CASRPWDRGITDTQYF.

With respect to this clone: At one end the junction does not follow the germline gene, possibly because of a read error. The read terminates 3 residues ahead of where the CDR3 ends, so the germline J gene completes it. This rearrangement joins TRBV2 to TRBJ1-5; D not certain. The CDR3 has 16 residues. Germline V gene sequence: CDR1 SNHLY, CDR2 FYNNEI. The sequenced CDR3 bases are TGTGCCAGCAGGGCCGACCGGGTCCCCAGCAGTCAGCCC. Encoded protein: CASRADRVPSSQP. The full CDR3 is CASRADRVPSSQPQHF.

CDR3 region: CASSLGTAVNEKLFF. The sequenced CDR3 bases are TGTGCCAGCAGCTTGGGGACAGCCGTTAATGAAAAA. V gene TRBV13 combines with J gene TRBJ1-4, with TRBD1 identical over 7 bases. The read terminates 3 residues ahead of where the CDR3 ends, so the germline J gene completes it. The CDR3 spans 15 residues. The J segment lost 4 bases and the V segment lost 3 bases, leaving 5 bases of the junction unmatched. The germline V gene encodes CDR1 PRHDT and CDR2 FYEKMQ (reference sequence).

Details on this clone: From the germline J gene comes the end of the CDR3, since the read stops 3 residues before it. The rearrangement uses TRBV7-9 and TRBJ1-2, with a tentative D call TRBD1 (5 bases). The CDR3 totals 15 residues. Germline CDR1 and CDR2: SEHNR and FQNEAQ (reference sequence). CDR3 in amino acids: CASSSGTPVVRDYTF. The DNA read from the CDR3 is TGTGCCAGCAGCTCAGGGACTCCCGTCGTTCGTGAC. The complete variable domain, with remaining parts taken from reference TRBV7-9 and TRBJ1-2, reads DTGVSQNPRHKITKRGQNVTFRCDPISEHNRLYWYRQTLGQGPEFLTYFQNEAQLEKSRLLSDRFSAERPKGSFSTLEIQRTEQGDSAMYLCASSSGTPVVRDYTFGSGTRLTVV.

Regarding this clone: Read coverage stops 3 residues before the CDR3 terminus; the germline J gene supplies the remainder. The V call is TRBV20-1, the J call TRBJ1-3; TRBD1 is a possible D gene (6 bases). Germline V gene data show CDR1 as DFQATT and CDR2 as SNEGSKA (reference sequence). The CDR3 has 18 residues. The V and J ends lost 2 bases and 0 bases respectively, with 20 bases between them. CDR3 bases read: TGCAGTGCTAGAACCACGATCGGAGGACAGATCTCTGGAAACACC. Protein product: CSARTTIGGQISGNT. The whole CDR3 is CSARTTIGGQISGNTIYF.

In regard to this clone: The read falls 3 residues short of the CDR3 end, and the missing part is taken from the germline J gene. The gene calls are TRBV7-9 and TRBJ1-1, with D unresolved. CDR1 SEHNR and CDR2 FQNEAQ come from the germline V gene (reference sequence). CDR3 length equals 11 residues. The sequenced part of the CDR3 DNA is TGTGCCAGCAGCTTATCGGGGAAA. The encoded protein is CASSLSGK. The full CDR3 protein is CASSLSGKAFF.

With regard to this clone: The CDR3 end lies 3 residues beyond the end of the read and is filled in from the germline J gene. The gene calls are TRBV29-1 and TRBJ2-2; 8 bases are shared with TRBD2. Germline values: CDR1 SQVTM, CDR2 ANQGSEA. With 4 bases clipped from V and 2 bases from J, the junction kept 3 bases outside the gene matches. This CDR3 is 14 amino acids long. CDR3 DNA (partial): TGCAGCGTTGTTGGGACTAGAAACACCGGGGAG. Translated: CSVVGTRNTGE. The whole CDR3 is CSVVGTRNTGELFF.

Concerning this clone itself: The read terminates 3 residues before the CDR3 end, so the remaining end is supplied by the germline J gene. The gene calls are TRBV20-1 and TRBJ1-5; 7 positions match TRBD1. This CDR3 contains 15 residues. Germline lookup yields CDR1 DFQATT and CDR2 SNEGSKA (reference sequence). The V segment lost 2 bases and the J segment 1 base; nucleotides outside the gene matches: 5. The sequenced CDR3 bases are TGCAGTGCTAGAACGACAGGGAACAGCAATCAGCCC. It yields the protein CSARTTGNSNQP. The entire CDR3 reads CSARTTGNSNQPQHF.

Comment on this clone: The CDR3 end is not reached by the read, which stops 3 residues before it; the germline J gene fills it in. The chain recombines TRBV5-4 with TRBJ2-5; D unclear. The CDR3 sequence is 14 residues long. Between the trimmed V and J ends, which lost 0 bases and 1 base, there was a span of 7 bases. CDR1 and CDR2 from the germline V gene are SGHNT and YYREEE (reference sequence). CDR3: CASSLDRSQETQYF. Partial CDR3 DNA: TGTGCCAGCAGCTTGGACAGAAGCCAAGAGACC.

Of note for this clone: The CDR3 end falls 3 residues outside the read, so it is completed with the germline J gene. This chain connects TRBV20-1 to TRBJ2-1, with D possibly being TRBD2 (6 bases). Germline CDR1 and CDR2: DFQATT and SNEGSKA (reference sequence). V shed 4 bases and J shed 2 bases, with 15 bases lying between them. The CDR3 is made up of 15 amino acids. CDR3 DNA (partial): TGCAGTGCTAAGGATGGGGGGAAACCCTACAATGAG. It specifies CSAKDGGKPYNE. In full, the CDR3 reads CSAKDGGKPYNEQFF.

Turning to this clone: The read is 3 residues too short to cover the CDR3 end, so that end is filled in from the germline J gene. This chain joins TRBV2 and TRBJ2-2; 13 bases align to TRBD2. The CDR3 is made up of 15 amino acids. CDR1 and CDR2 (germline): SNHLY, FYNNEI. V lost 7 bases, J lost 8 bases, and 7 bases stayed unmatched. Here the CDR3 reads CASKRTSGSRGELFF. CDR3 DNA (partial): TGTGCCAGCAAAAGGACTAGCGGGAGCCGAGGGGAG.

Of note for this clone: The CDR3 end falls 3 residues outside the read, so it is completed with the germline J gene. This specimen includes other DNA sequences encoding the same CDR3. The chain links TRBV6-1 to TRBJ1-3; D gene ambiguous. The CDR3 sequence is 15 residues long. The V and J ends lost 1 base and 3 bases respectively, with 10 bases between them. Looked up from germline, CDR1 is MNHNS and CDR2 is SASEGT. The CDR3 is CASSEDGLLGNTIYF. The DNA read from the CDR3 is TGTGCCAGCAGTGAAGACGGACTTCTTGGAAACACC.

As to this clone: Read coverage stops 3 residues before the CDR3 terminus; the germline J gene supplies the remainder. The chain joins TRBV19 to TRBJ2-5; perhaps TRBD2 as D (6 bases). Looked up from germline, CDR1 is LNHDA and CDR2 is SQIVND (reference sequence). The CDR3 spans 14 residues. Trimming left V 5 bases short and J 4 bases short, with 14 bases between. Incomplete CDR3 DNA: TGTGCCAGTAGTGACTCCGGGGGAGCAGAGACC. Residues: CASSDSGGAET. The full CDR3 is CASSDSGGAETQYF.

For this clone: The read falls 3 residues short of the CDR3 end, and the missing part is taken from the germline J gene. The gene calls are TRBV2 and TRBJ1-5; no definite D call. Deletions cut 6 bases from V and 2 bases from J, with 8 bases between. Germline values: CDR1 SNHLY, CDR2 FYNNEI. The CDR3 loop spans 13 amino acids. Here the CDR3 reads CASRKGGNQPQHF. The covered CDR3 bases are TGTGCCAGCAGGAAGGGCGGCAATCAGCCC.

Remarks on this clone: The read comes to an end 3 residues before the CDR3 does, leaving the germline J gene to fill in the end. The chain joins TRBV20-1 to TRBJ2-7, with a possible D match to TRBD1 (6 bases). The ends were cut back, 3 bases at V and 1 base at J, with 13 bases in the middle. Germline lookup yields CDR1 DFQATT and CDR2 SNEGSKA (reference sequence). The CDR3 contains 14 residues. The DNA read from the CDR3 is TGCAGTGCTAGGGGGCAGGGGCAATCCTACGAG. Protein: CSARGQGQSYE. The complete CDR3 reads CSARGQGQSYEQYF.

Concerning this clone: The missing CDR3 end, 3 residues past where the read stops, is filled in from the germline J gene. The chain carries TRBV30 and TRBJ1-6; D is perhaps TRBD1 (5 bases). Trimming removed 1 base from V and 10 bases from J, with 8 bases in between. This CDR3 has 12 amino acids. CDR1 GTSNPN and CDR2 SVGIG come from the germline V gene (reference sequence). Partial CDR3 DNA: TGTGCCTGGAGTGCAGGGATCTCACCC. Translated: CAWSAGISP. The CDR3, in full, reads CAWSAGISPLHF.

This clone registers medium-sized by frequency. Sequencing ends 3 residues short of the CDR3 end; the germline J gene provides the rest. The chain links TRBV18 to TRBJ2-1; 15 nucleotides line up with TRBD2. The CDR3 extends over 18 amino acids. V shed 0 bases and J 4 bases; nucleotides not matched to a gene: 4. Germline CDR1 reads KGHSH; CDR2 reads LQKENI. The CDR3 bases that were read are TGTGCCAGCTCACCACCAAGTGGGACTAGCGGGAGGTACAATGAG. This gives the protein CASSPPSGTSGRYNE. The whole CDR3 protein is CASSPPSGTSGRYNEQFF.

About this clone itself: The read is 3 residues too short to cover the CDR3 end, so that end is filled in from the germline J gene. The V and J genes are TRBV7-9 and TRBJ1-1, with D tentatively TRBD1 (6 bases). CDR1 and CDR2 (germline): SEHNR, FQNEAQ (reference sequence). The CDR3 is 14 residues long. Deletions cut 5 bases from V and 1 base from J, with 11 bases between. CDR3 loop: CASSQGDTNTEAFF. The CDR3 bases that were read are TGTGCCAGCAGCCAAGGGGACACGAACACTGAA.

About this clone: Sequencing ends 3 residues short of the CDR3 end; the germline J gene provides the rest. The genes are TRBV5-4 and TRBJ2-6, with D unresolved. The CDR3 covers 15 residues. Trimming took off 0 bases at V and 0 bases at J, with 4 bases between the two ends. The V gene's germline CDR1 is SGHNT and CDR2 YYREEE (reference sequence). The sequenced CDR3 bases are TGTGCCAGCAGCTTGGACAACTCTGGGGCCAACGTC. It specifies CASSLDNSGANV. The whole CDR3 region reads CASSLDNSGANVLTF.

A note on this clone: Sequencing ends 3 residues short of the CDR3 end; the germline J gene provides the rest. The chain is built from TRBV29-1 and TRBJ2-5; no clear D gene. Germline lookup yields CDR1 SQVTM and CDR2 ANQGSEA. Trimming shortened V by 4 bases and J by 5 bases, and 8 bases separated the two germline ends. The CDR3 has 11 residues. The CDR3 loop is CSVAYMETQYF. CDR3 DNA (partial): TGCAGCGTTGCATACATGGAGACC. Based on the CDR3 plus reference TRBV29-1 and TRBJ2-5, the full variable domain is SAVISQKPSRDICQRGTSLTIQCQVDSQVTMMFWYRQQPGQSLTLIATANQGSEATYESGFVIDKFPISRPNLTFSTLTVSNMSPEDSSIYLCSVAYMETQYFGPGTRLLVL.

The CDR3 bases that were read are TGCAGTGCTAGGGGGGTAGCGGGGAAAGCCCACTACGAG. It specifies CSARGVAGKAHYE. The full CDR3 protein reads CSARGVAGKAHYEQYF. The chain has TRBV20-1 and TRBJ2-7; the match to TRBD2 covers 8 bases. The sequenced fragment ends 3 residues before the CDR3 boundary, so the rest is inferred from the germline J gene. Trimming took 3 bases from V and 3 from J; bases not matched to a gene: 13. The CDR3 sequence is 16 residues long. Per the germline V gene, CDR1 is DFQATT and CDR2 is SNEGSKA (reference sequence).

A remark on this clone: The read ends 3 residues early relative to the CDR3; the germline J gene fills the gap. The chain has TRBV6-4 and TRBJ2-3, with 8 positions matching TRBD2. The CDR3 has 16 amino acids. Per the germline V gene, CDR1 is MRHNA and CDR2 is SNTAGT. Unmatched junction bases numbered 7, after V lost 1 base and J lost 4 bases. CDR3 bases read: TGTGCCAGCAGTGACTTGGGGAGCGGGAGCCCAGATACG. Amino acids: CASSDLGSGSPDT. The whole CDR3 protein is CASSDLGSGSPDTQYF.

About this clone itself: The CDR3 extends 3 residues past the end of the read, so its final part is completed from the germline J gene. The gene calls are TRBV30 and TRBJ2-1; 9 bases map to TRBD1. J lost 8 bases, V lost 1 base, and 9 bases had no gene match. This CDR3 is built from 15 residues. In germline, CDR1 is GTSNPN, CDR2 SVGIG (reference sequence). The chain's CDR3 is CAWSAGTGKGDEQFF. CDR3 DNA, as far as it was read: TGTGCCTGGAGTGCGGGGACAGGGAAAGGCGATGAG.

As regards this clone: Read data end 3 residues before the CDR3 end; the end is taken from the germline J gene. This chain connects TRBV7-3 to TRBJ2-7, with 11 positions matching TRBD1. The CDR3 covers 13 residues. The germline V gene has CDR1 SGHTA and CDR2 FQGTGA. V shed 2 bases and J 6 bases; nucleotides not matched to a gene: 0. The sequenced part of the CDR3 DNA is TGTGCCAGCAGCTTAGGGACAGGGGGCGAG. Translation gives CASSLGTGGE. The whole CDR3 is CASSLGTGGEQYF.

As concerns this clone: Read data end 3 residues before the CDR3 end; the end is taken from the germline J gene. The J gene is TRBJ1-2, the V gene TRBV7-2, with D tentatively TRBD1 (6 bases). CDR1 is SGHTA, CDR2 FQGNSA, per germline. CDR3 length: 13 residues. Incomplete CDR3 DNA: TGTGCCAGCAGCACCCAGGGGATGGGCCAC. This encodes CASSTQGMGH. The whole CDR3 reads CASSTQGMGHYTF.

A word on this clone: Sequencing ends 3 residues short of the CDR3 end; the germline J gene provides the rest. The V gene is TRBV6-1, the J gene TRBJ2-7; D gene unclear. V lost 4 bases, J lost 4 bases, and 14 bases lay in between. The CDR3 loop spans 14 amino acids. Germline CDR1 reads MNHNS; CDR2 reads SASEGT. This CDR3 reads CASSVQRLRYEQYF. CDR3 bases read: TGTGCCAGCAGTGTCCAGCGCCTGCGGTACGAG.

The CDR3 sequence is CSARDAYSNQPQHF. The DNA read from the CDR3 is TGCAGTGCTAGAGATGCGTATAGCAATCAGCCC. The V and J genes are TRBV20-1 and TRBJ1-5, with D hard to call. From the germline J gene comes the end of the CDR3, since the read stops 3 residues before it. The germline V gene encodes CDR1 DFQATT and CDR2 SNEGSKA (reference sequence). This CDR3 comprises 14 residues. The ends were cut back, 0 bases at V and 0 bases at J, with 6 bases in the middle.

Of note for this clone: Read coverage stops 3 residues before the CDR3 terminus; the germline J gene supplies the remainder. The chain uses TRBV14 and TRBJ2-7; 10 positions agree with TRBD2. With V trimmed by 0 bases and J by 3 bases, 2 bases remained unmatched. The V gene's germline CDR1 is SGHDN and CDR2 FVKESK. The CDR3 totals 15 residues. The DNA read from the CDR3 is TGTGCCAGCAGCCAAGAACTAGCGGGAATCTACGAG. Translated, it gives CASSQELAGIYE. The whole CDR3 is CASSQELAGIYEQYF.

Turning to this clone: The read stops 3 residues short of the end of the CDR3; the missing end is completed from the germline J gene. This chain links TRBV30 with TRBJ2-2; 9 positions agree with TRBD1. The J segment lost 7 bases and the V segment lost 0 bases, leaving 9 bases of the junction unmatched. This CDR3 is 16 amino acids long. Germline lookup yields CDR1 GTSNPN and CDR2 SVGIG (reference sequence). CDR3 protein: CAWSVIGQGKGGELFF. The part of the CDR3 DNA that was read is TGTGCCTGGAGTGTAATCGGACAGGGGAAGGGCGGGGAG.

To note about this clone: The CDR3 end is not reached by the read, which stops 3 residues before it; the germline J gene fills it in. V and J are TRBV12-3 or TRBV12-4 and TRBJ2-2, with D perhaps matching TRBD2 (6 bases). The CDR3 covers 17 residues. With 5 bases removed from V and 0 bases from J, the gap between germline ends came to 16 bases. The CDR3: CASSPRLVRANTGELFF. CDR3 DNA (partial): TGTGCCAGCAGTCCTAGACTAGTCCGTGCGAACACCGGGGAG.

As regards this clone: From the germline J gene comes the end of the CDR3, since the read stops 3 residues before it. This rearrangement joins TRBV30 to TRBJ1-3; D is undetermined. With 3 bases removed from V and 0 bases from J, the gap between germline ends came to 12 bases. The germline V gene encodes CDR1 GTSNPN and CDR2 SVGIG (reference sequence). CDR3 length: 15 residues. CDR3 DNA (partial): TGTGCCTGGAGGGCGGGCGTAGGCTCTGGAAACACC. This sequence encodes CAWRAGVGSGNT. The full CDR3 protein reads CAWRAGVGSGNTIYF. Variable domain in full (rest from reference TRBV30 and TRBJ1-3): SQTIHQWPATLVQPVGSPLSLECTVEGTSNPNLYWYRQAAGRGLQLLFYSVGIGQISSEVPQNLSASRPQDRQFILSSKKLLLSDSGFYLCAWRAGVGSGNTIYFGEGSWLTVV.